This T cell receptor (beta chain) emerged from a study of shared clonotypes between healthy human individuals. Produced via immunoSEQ multiplex PCR; TCRdb's table is partial and in-frame only. The sample has 2 million to 3 million clones; approximately 90% are singletons. The CDR3 covers 11 residues. In germline, CDR1 is SNHLY, CDR2 FYNNEI. The germline V and J ends were trimmed by 5 bases and 6 bases, with 7 bases remaining between them. The sequenced material came from naive CD4+ T cells sorted from blood. The subset here: CD45RA+ positively selected. The clonotype originates from a man aged 18 to 29 in good health. The chain uses TRBV2 and TRBJ1-1; D is unclear. CDR3 sequence: CASSPLSEAFF. DNA for the CDR3: TGTGCCAGCAGTCCTTTATCTGAAGCTTTCTTT.